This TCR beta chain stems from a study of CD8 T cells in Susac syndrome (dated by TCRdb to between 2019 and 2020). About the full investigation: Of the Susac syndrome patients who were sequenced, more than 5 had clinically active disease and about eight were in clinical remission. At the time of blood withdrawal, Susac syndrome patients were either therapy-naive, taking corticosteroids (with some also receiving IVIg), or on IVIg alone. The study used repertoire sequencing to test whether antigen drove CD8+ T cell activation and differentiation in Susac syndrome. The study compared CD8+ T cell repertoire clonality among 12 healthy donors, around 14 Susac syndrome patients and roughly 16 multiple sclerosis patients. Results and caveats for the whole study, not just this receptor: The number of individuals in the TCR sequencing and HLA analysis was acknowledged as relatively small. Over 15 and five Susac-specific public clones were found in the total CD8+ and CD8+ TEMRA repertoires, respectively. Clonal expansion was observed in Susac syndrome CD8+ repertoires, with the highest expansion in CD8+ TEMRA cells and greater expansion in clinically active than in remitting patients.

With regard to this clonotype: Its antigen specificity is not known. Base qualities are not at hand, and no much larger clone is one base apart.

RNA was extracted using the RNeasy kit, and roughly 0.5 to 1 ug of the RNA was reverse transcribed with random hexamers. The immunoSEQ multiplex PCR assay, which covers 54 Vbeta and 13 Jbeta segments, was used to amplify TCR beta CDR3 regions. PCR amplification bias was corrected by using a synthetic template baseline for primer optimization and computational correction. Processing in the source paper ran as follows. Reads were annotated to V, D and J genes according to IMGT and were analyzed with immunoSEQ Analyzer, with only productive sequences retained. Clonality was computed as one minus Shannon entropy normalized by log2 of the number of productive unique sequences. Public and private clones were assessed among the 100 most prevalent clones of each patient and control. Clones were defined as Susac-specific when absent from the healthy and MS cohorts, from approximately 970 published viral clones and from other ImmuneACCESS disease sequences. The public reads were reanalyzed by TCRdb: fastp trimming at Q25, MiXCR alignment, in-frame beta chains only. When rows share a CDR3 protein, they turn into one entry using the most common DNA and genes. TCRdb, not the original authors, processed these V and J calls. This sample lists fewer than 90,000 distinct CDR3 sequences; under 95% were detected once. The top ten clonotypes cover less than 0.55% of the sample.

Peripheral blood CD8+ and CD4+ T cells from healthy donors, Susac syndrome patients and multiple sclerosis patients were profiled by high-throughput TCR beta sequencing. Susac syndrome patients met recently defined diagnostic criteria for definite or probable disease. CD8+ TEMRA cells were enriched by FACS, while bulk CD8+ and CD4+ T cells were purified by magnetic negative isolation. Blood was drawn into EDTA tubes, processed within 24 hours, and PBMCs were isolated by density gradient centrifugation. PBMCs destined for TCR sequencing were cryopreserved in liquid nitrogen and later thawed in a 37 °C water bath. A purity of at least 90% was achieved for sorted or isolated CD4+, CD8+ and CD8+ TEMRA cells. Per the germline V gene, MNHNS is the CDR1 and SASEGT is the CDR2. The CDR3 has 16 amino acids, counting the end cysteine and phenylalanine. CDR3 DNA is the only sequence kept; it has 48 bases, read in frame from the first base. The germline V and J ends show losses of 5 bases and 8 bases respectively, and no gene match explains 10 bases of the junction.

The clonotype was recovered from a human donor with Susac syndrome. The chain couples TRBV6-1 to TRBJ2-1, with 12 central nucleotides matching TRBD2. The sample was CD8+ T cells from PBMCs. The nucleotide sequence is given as TGTGCCAGCAGTCCTCTAACCTCTAGCGGGAGGGATGAGCAGTTCTTC. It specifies CASSPLTSSGRDEQFF.